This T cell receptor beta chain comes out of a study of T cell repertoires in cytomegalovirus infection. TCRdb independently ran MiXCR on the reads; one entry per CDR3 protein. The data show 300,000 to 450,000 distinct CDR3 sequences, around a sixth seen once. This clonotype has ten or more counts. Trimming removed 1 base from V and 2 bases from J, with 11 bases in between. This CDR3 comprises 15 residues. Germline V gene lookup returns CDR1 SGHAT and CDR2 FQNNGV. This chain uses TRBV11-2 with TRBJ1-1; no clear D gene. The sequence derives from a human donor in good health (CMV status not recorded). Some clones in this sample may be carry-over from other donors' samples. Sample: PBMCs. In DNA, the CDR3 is TGTGCCAGCAGCTTAGTTTATAGTAAAAACACTGAAGCTTTCTTT. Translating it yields CASSLVYSKNTEAFF. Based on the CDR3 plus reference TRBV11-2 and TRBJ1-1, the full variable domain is EAGVAQSPRYKIIEKRQSVAFWCNPISGHATLYWYQQILGQGPKLLIQFQNNGVVDDSQLPKDRFSAERLKGVDSTLKIQPAKLEDSAVYLCASSLVYSKNTEAFFGQGTRLTVV.